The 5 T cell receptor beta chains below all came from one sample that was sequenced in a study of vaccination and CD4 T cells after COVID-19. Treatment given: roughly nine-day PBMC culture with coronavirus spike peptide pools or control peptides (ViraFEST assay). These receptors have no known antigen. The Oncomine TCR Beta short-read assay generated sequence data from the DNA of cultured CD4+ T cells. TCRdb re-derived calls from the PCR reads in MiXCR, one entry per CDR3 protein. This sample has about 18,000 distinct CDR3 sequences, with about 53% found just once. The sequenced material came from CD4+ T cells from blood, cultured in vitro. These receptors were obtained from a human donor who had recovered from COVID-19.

The CDR3 DNA reads TGTGCCAGCAGCTTGGACGGGACAGGGGGCAAGGAGACCCAGTACTTC. Translation: CASSLDGTGGKETQYF. The gene calls are TRBV5-4 and TRBJ2-5, with TRBD1 matching over 12 bases. The CDR3 sequence is 16 residues long. The germline CDR1 and CDR2 sequences are SGHNT and YYREEE (reference sequence). The V gene end was trimmed by 0 bases and the J gene end by 5 bases; junction bases not matched to a gene: 5.

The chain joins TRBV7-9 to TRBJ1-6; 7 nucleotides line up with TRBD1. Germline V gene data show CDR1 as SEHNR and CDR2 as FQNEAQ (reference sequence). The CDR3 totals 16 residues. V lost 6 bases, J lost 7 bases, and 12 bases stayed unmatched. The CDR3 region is CASRPARGGLNSPLHF. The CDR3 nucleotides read TGTGCCAGCAGGCCCGCCAGGGGGGGACTCAATTCACCCCTCCACTTT.

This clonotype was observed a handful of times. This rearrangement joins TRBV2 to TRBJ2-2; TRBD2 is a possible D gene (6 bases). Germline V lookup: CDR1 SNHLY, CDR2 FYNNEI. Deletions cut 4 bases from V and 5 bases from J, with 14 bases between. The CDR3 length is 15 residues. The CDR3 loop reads CASSGGLRGTGELFF. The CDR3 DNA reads TGTGCCAGCAGTGGCGGCCTCCGGGGGACCGGGGAGCTGTTTTTT.

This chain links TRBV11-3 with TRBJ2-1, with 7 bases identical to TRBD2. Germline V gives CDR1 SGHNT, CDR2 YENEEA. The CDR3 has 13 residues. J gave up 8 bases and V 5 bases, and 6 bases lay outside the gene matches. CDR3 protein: CASSPGRVDEQFF. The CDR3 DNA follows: TGTGCCAGCAGCCCGGGGAGGGTCGATGAGCAGTTCTTC.

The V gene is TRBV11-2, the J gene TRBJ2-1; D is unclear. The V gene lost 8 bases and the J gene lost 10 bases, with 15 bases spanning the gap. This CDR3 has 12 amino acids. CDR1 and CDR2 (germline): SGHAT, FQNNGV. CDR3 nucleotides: TGTGCCAGCCGCCCCCGGATTGGGGAGCAGTTCTTC. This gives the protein CASRPRIGEQFF.